The T cell receptor beta chain described here comes from a study of blood T cells in healthy people across ages (dated by TCRdb to the mid-2010s). Study-level background: In model experiments, template switching captured about one uniquely barcoded TCR beta cDNA molecule for every two T cells. Age-related changes in TCR beta repertoire diversity were measured in the study by deep sequencing normalized with unique cDNA molecular identifiers. The donors were divided into four age groups: young (average approximately 17 years), middle-aged (approximately 39), aged (under 70) and long-lived (around 87). The study analyzed two additional independent replicas of 1 million unique cDNA reads from the same blood draw for two donors, one aged 18 to 29 and one aged 80 or older.

The 40 or so donors, aged roughly 6 to 95 years, were systemically healthy Caucasian individuals from Russia. Each donor gave 8 to 10 milliliters of peripheral blood, collected into EDTA-treated Vacutainer tubes. PBMCs were isolated by Ficoll-Paque density-gradient centrifugation, with at least 6 million obtained per sample. Trizol reagent was used to extract total RNA from the PBMCs, yielding at least 6 micrograms per sample. Naive CD45RAhigh/CD27high T cell percentages were measured by flow cytometry on a PBMC aliquot from every donor. The library came from 5' RACE. Sequenced using an Illumina HiSeq 2500. The second PCR ran for roughly 7 to 11 cycles and used a J-beta primer mix along with a sample-barcoded 5' primer. A unique molecular identifier was introduced onto each TCR beta cDNA molecule by a template-switch 5' adaptor carrying 12 random nucleotides. At least 2.5 million CDR3-containing paired-end reads were obtained from each sample. First-strand cDNA was synthesized from all RNA with the Mint cDNA synthesis kit, primed by a TRBC-specific oligonucleotide. All cDNA was treated with uracil-DNA glycosylase and then went through a first 18-cycle PCR with the universal primers M1SS and BC2_uni_R. For the original study's pipeline: Normalization of each sample was performed by random selection of 1 million high-quality reads, each carrying a distinct molecular identifier. Instead of being binned into consensus sequences, reads with shared molecular identifiers were discarded. CDR3 identification, clonotype clustering and error correction used MiTCR with a Q25 quality threshold and the strictest error-elimination algorithm. A nonparametric unseen species model using Euler transformation provided a lower-bound estimate of total TCR beta diversity. TCRdb redid the processing of the public reads, applying fastp at Q25 and MiXCR, and retained in-frame beta chains. CDR3 protein sequences are deduplicated, and each keeps its most common genes and DNA. The V and J calls shown here were made by TCRdb, not taken from the authors' results. A total of fewer than 650,000 distinct CDR3 sequences appear in this sample, over 25% of them only once. The top ten clones comprise 3% to 4% of the sample.

Beyond this particular receptor, the publication reports: Observed TCR beta diversity per million T cells fell roughly linearly with age, and a significant reduction was already apparent by age around 44. Because the CMV infection status of the donors was unknown, age-related changes in expanded clonotypes may potentially have been confounded. Compared with the aged group, the long-lived group had more naive CD4+ T cells, fewer expanded clones and increased TCR diversity, suggesting age selection. A strong correlation was found between observed TCR beta diversity and the percentage of naive T cells measured by flow cytometry. Bulk unsorted PBMC profiling prevented conclusive comparison of naive and antigen-experienced compartments. Estimates of total diversity based on one million sequenced T cells were considered lower bounds and underestimates.

About this clonotype itself: It has no known antigen specificity. No qualities accompany the bases; no much larger clone lies one base away.

The germline V end is reduced by 5 bases and the J end by 6 bases; junction bases left unmatched: 4. The CDR3 starts with the cysteine, ends with the phenylalanine, and has 13 residues. Only the CDR3 DNA stays, 39 bases, in frame from base 1. In the germline V gene (reference sequence), CDR1 corresponds to LNHDA and CDR2 to SQIVND. The same specimen was also included in a second study, on T cells of mothers and their children. The second study also describes: Donors were nine systemically healthy Caucasian individuals: three mothers and their six children. cDNA synthesis used all of the extracted RNA, with about 1.5 ug of RNA in each 15 ul reaction. Sample barcodes and 2-4 random nucleotides were added via the M1S primer in the second PCR. More than 8.5 million TCR beta CDR3 reads were obtained from each mother, and several million reads were obtained from each child. TCR recombination output is similarly shaped by thymic selection in related and unrelated pairs, with a minor effect exerted by inherited differences. Normalized repertoire overlap was always slightly but never significantly higher in related than unrelated mother-child pairs. With a sensitivity of 90 to 100 clones per million clonotypes, no persistent microchimeric T cell clones were detected. In the study, deep NGS was used to compare the TCR beta repertoires of mothers and children, and features distinguishing related mother-child pairs from unrelated individuals were sought. Mothers averaged about 37 +/- 4 years of age and children averaged around 10 +/- 4 years. After adapters were ligated using NEBNext reagents, the libraries underwent 100+100 nt paired-end sequencing on an Illumina HiSeq 2000. To prevent cross-contamination, the mother and child libraries were prepared a month apart and were sequenced in separate runs. Between roughly 500,000 and 2,300,000 distinct TCR beta clonotypes were identified per donor. Naive TCR beta clonotypes were estimated from low-frequency clonotypes matched to each donor's FACS-determined naive share, without sorting.

Source material: blood. The sequence joins TRBV19 to TRBJ2-1, and 7 junction bases match TRBD2. The clonotype was recovered from a boy aged 2 to 10 in good health. The encoded CDR3 is CASSLQRGNEQFF. At the DNA level, the sequence is TGTGCCAGTAGTTTACAGCGGGGCAATGAGCAGTTCTTC. Reference TRBV19 and TRBJ2-1 proteins supply the regions before and after the CDR3; the full variable domain is: DGGITQSPKYLFRKEGQNVTLSCEQNLNHDAMYWYRQDPGQGLRLIYYSQIVNDFQKGDIAEGYSVSREKKESFPLTVTSAQKNPTAFYLCASSLQRGNEQFFGPGTRLTVL.